This TCR beta chain was documented in a study of blood T cell repertoires in COVID-19. A few counts support this clone. TCRdb keeps only in-frame clones here, not all; method: immunoSEQ multiplex PCR. The sample has about 270,000 clones, around nine tenths seen once; the top ten hold under 3%. The CDR3 has 13 residues. Trimming removed 3 bases at V and 1 base at J, with 6 bases between. Per germline, CDR1 MNHEY and CDR2 SVGAGI. The V and J genes are TRBV6-5 and TRBJ1-1; D ambiguous. Sequenced: PBMCs or T cells enriched from blood (not recorded which). This TCR was recovered from a woman under 30 who had recovered from COVID-19. CDR3 sequence: CASSYTGNTEAFF. The CDR3 DNA follows: TGTGCCAGCAGTTATACGGGGAACACTGAAGCTTTCTTT.